This T cell receptor beta chain was retrieved from a study of CD8+CD57+ T cells in acquired aplastic anemia (dated by TCRdb to 2017 to 2018). General notes on the study: DNA extracted from sorted CD4+ and CD8+ cells had a mean of roughly 3 ug, with a range of about 0.2 to 30 ug. Mean read counts for healthy donor samples were 10 million to 10.8 million for CD4+ cells and fewer than 12 million for CD8+ cells.

This clonotype was seen only a few times. What antigen it recognizes has not been identified. Sequence at one end of the junction differs from germline and may be a read error. The investigation overall reported the following: Roughly 29 CD8+ CDR3 sequences were found in both patients and controls but appeared to be highly expressed in patients and within the immunodominant clones of the patients. Between patients and healthy controls, no significant difference in CD8+ Simpson's diversity was found (P=0.060).

From its cysteine to its phenylalanine, the CDR3 spans 15 amino acids. The kept DNA is CDR3 alone, 45 bases in frame from the first base. Sequences SGHKS (CDR1) and YYEKEE (CDR2) are obtained from the germline V gene (reference sequence). In this study, sorted CD4+ and CD8+ T cells from the blood of healthy subjects and of severe aplastic anemia patients had their TCR repertoires deep-sequenced. Ficoll-Paque density gradient centrifugation was used to isolate peripheral blood mononuclear cells. Before DNA extraction, CD4+ and CD8+ T cells were sorted by FACS or by magnetic beads. Profiling of TCR beta VDJ combinations and CDR3 sequences used genomic DNA as the template. An Illumina HiSeq 2000 was the platform used for TCR repertoire sequencing. Per the original workflow: Repertoire assessment relied on Simpson's diversity index, CDR3 size and DJ length profiles, and TRBV/TRBJ rearrangement plots. The most abundant DNA sequence in the deep sequencing data was taken as the immunodominant clone. CDR3 amino acid sequences were checked for sharing across subjects and were also compared against the VDJdb database and published repertoires. TCRdb reprocessed the public reads (quality trimming at Q25 with fastp, clone calling with MiXCR) and kept in-frame beta chains. Identical CDR3 protein sequences are pooled into one entry, listed with their most common genes and DNA. What appears here as the V and J calls and clone size reflects TCRdb's work, not the paper's. The table for this sample lists about 190,000 distinct CDR3 sequences; roughly half of them were counted only once. The ten largest clones add up to approximately 16% of the sample.

The sample was sorted CD4+, CD8+, or CD8+CD57+ T cells (not recorded which) from PBMCs. This clonotype was sampled from a human donor in good health, serving as a control. The chain joins TRBV5-5 to TRBJ2-7; a confident D gene designation cannot be given. CDR3 sequence: CASSQDWEPTYEQYF. The bases are TGCGCCAGCAGCCAAGATTGGGAACCGACCTACGAGCAGTACTTC.